Listed here is a single T cell receptor (beta chain). Its matching antigen is unknown. From germline, CDR1 is KGHSH and CDR2 LQKENI. The V gene lost 2 bases and the J gene lost 1 base, with 17 bases spanning the gap. The CDR3 has 17 residues. The entry originates in a study of shared clonotypes between healthy human individuals. Whole-study context: Used for every donor were three CD4 naive, three CD4 memory, two CD8 naive and one CD8 memory plate.

Generated by immunoSEQ multiplex PCR, the TCRdb table keeps only in-frame clones and is missing some. The sample has over a million clones, 95% to 99% seen once. Whole-study findings and limits: Sampling involved blood alone; tissue repertoires likely differ.

This chain joins TRBV18 and TRBJ1-1, with a weak D call TRBD1 (5 bases). Material: naive CD4+ T cells sorted from blood. Subset reported: CD45RA+ positively selected. This TCR came from a man aged 25-45 years in good health. The CDR3 bases are TGTGCCAGCTCACCAATTCTACTCTGGGACTCGAACACTGAAGCTTTCTTT. It encodes CASSPILLWDSNTEAFF.